These 7 T cell receptor beta chains were sequenced from one sample in a study of identifying expanded T cells in peripheral blood. Repertoires were generated with immunoSEQ multiplex PCR, while TCRdb's copy carries only in-frame clones and drops some. The sample includes fewer than 130,000 clones, about 89% of them seen just once. What was sequenced was blood. These receptors all stem from a person aged 18 to 75 in good health.

The chain uses TRBV4-1 and TRBJ2-1; 8 bases fit TRBD1. With 2 bases clipped from V and 8 bases from J, the junction kept 5 bases outside the gene matches. Germline CDR1 and CDR2: MGHRA and YSYEKL. This CDR3 is 14 amino acids long. The CDR3 reads CASSQSGGGDEQFF. DNA of the CDR3: TGCGCCAGCAGCCAATCAGGGGGCGGGGATGAGCAGTTCTTC.

The chain is built from TRBV28 and TRBJ1-4, with TRBD1 matching 7 bases. The J segment lost 0 bases and the V segment lost 5 bases, leaving 0 bases of the junction unmatched. The CDR3 totals 14 residues. Germline V gene data show CDR1 as MDHEN and CDR2 as SYDVKM. The CDR3 DNA reads as TGTGCCAGCAGTCAGGGGGCAACTAATGAAAAACTGTTTTTT. Its protein product is CASSQGATNEKLFF.

This clone was observed a few times. The genes are TRBV28 and TRBJ2-7; 8 nucleotides agree with TRBD1. The CDR3 length is 17 residues. V was clipped by 6 bases and J by 4 bases; unmatched bases: 17. Germline V lookup: CDR1 MDHEN, CDR2 SYDVKM. The CDR3 nucleotides read TGTGCCAGCAGCCCCAAACCGGGTCCCAGGGGGCGATACGAGCAGTACTTC. It translates to CASSPKPGPRGRYEQYF.

This rearrangement joins TRBV9 to TRBJ1-1; a possible D gene is TRBD1 (5 bases). CDR1 and CDR2 (germline): SGDLS, YYNGEE. The V end was cut by 2 bases, the J end by 1 base, with 12 bases between. The CDR3 length is 15 residues. The CDR3 reads CASSVLGHPNTEAFF. CDR3 nucleotide sequence: TGTGCCAGCAGCGTTTTGGGGCACCCGAACACTGAAGCTTTCTTT.

V is TRBV7-9 and J is TRBJ1-6, with D perhaps matching TRBD1 (5 bases). The CDR3 has 13 residues. V dropped 3 bases and J dropped 13 bases, with 13 bases sitting between them. Per germline, CDR1 SEHNR and CDR2 FQNEAQ (reference sequence). The CDR3 sequence: CASSLAGTWPLHF. In DNA form, the CDR3 reads TGTGCCAGCAGCTTGGCGGGGACCTGGCCCCTCCACTTT.

The chain combines TRBV7-8 with TRBJ1-6; the D is unclear. V was shortened by 0 bases and J by 7 bases, with 13 bases between the two germline ends. The CDR3 has 16 amino acids. In germline, CDR1 is SGHVS, CDR2 FQNEAQ. The CDR3 bases are TGTGCCAGCAGCTTAGCGCAGTGGTCAGGCAATTCACCCCTCCACTTT. Translation: CASSLAQWSGNSPLHF.

The rearrangement links TRBV2 to TRBJ1-2; the match to TRBD1 covers 10 bases. The V gene's germline CDR1 is SNHLY and CDR2 FYNNEI. Trimming took 8 bases from V and 8 from J; bases not matched to a gene: 11. The CDR3 runs to 14 residues. The CDR3 loop reads CASPRTGGGEGYTF. The CDR3, as DNA: TGTGCCAGCCCAAGGACAGGGGGAGGAGAGGGCTACACCTTC.